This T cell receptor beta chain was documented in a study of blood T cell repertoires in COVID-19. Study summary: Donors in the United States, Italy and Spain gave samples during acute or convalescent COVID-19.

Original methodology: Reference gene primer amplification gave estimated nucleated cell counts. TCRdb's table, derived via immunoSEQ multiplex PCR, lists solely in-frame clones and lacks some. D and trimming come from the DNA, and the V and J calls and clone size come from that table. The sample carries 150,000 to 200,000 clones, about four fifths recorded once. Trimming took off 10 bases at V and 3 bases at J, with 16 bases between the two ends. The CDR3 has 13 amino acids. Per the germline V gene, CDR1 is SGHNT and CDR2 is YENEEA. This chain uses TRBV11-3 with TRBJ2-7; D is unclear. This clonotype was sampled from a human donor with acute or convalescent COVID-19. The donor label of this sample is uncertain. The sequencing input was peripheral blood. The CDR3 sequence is CATHSRNHYEQYF. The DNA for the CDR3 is TGTGCCACCCATTCCAGGAATCACTACGAGCAGTACTTC.